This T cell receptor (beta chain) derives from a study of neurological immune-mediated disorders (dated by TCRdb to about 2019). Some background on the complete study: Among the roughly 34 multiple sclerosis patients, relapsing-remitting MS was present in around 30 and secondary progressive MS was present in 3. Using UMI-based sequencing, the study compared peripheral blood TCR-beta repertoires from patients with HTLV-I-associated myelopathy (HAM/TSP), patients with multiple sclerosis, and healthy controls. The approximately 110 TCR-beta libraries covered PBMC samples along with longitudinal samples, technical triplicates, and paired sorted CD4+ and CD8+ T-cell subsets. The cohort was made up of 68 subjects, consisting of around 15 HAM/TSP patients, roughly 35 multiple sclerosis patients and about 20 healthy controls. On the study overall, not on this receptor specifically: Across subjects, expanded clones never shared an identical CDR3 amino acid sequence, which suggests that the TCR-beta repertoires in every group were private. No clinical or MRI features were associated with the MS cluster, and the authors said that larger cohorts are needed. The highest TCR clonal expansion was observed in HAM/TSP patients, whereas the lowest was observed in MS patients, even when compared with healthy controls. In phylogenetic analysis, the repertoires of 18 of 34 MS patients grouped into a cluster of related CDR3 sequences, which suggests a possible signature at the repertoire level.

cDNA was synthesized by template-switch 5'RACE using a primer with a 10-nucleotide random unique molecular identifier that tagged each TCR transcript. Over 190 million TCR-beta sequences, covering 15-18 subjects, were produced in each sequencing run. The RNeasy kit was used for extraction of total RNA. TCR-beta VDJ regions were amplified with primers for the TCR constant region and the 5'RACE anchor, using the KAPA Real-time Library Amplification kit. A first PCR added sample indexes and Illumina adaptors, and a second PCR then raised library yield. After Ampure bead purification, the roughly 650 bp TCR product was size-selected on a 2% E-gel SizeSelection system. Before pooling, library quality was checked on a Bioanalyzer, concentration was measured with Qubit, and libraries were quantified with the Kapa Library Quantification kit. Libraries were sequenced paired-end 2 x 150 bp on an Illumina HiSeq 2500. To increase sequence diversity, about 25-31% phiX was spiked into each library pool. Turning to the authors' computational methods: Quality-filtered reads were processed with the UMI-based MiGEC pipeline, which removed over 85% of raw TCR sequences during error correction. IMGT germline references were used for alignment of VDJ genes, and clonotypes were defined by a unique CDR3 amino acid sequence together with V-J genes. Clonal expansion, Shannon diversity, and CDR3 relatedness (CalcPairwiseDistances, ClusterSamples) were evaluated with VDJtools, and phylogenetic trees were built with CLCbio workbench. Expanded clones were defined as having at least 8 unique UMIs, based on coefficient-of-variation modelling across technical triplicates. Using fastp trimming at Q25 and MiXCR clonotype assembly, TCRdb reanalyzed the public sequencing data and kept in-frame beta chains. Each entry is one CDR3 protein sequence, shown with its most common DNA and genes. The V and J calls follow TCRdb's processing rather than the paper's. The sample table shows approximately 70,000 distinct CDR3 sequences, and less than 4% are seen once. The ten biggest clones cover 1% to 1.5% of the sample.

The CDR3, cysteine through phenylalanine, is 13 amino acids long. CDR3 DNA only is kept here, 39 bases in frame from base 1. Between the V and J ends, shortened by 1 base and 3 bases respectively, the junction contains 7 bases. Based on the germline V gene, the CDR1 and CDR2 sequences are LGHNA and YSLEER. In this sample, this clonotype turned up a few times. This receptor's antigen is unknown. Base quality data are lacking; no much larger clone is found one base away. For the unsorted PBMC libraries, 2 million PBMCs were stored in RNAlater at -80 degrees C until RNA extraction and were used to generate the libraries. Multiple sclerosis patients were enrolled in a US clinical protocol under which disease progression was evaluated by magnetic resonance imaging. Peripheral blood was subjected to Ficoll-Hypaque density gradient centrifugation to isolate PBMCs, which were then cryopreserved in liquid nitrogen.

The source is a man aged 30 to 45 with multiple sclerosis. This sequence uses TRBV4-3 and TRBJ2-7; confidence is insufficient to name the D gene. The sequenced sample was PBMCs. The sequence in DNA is TGCGCCAGCAGCCAAGGGGTGGACTACGAGCAGTACTTC. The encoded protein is CASSQGVDYEQYF.